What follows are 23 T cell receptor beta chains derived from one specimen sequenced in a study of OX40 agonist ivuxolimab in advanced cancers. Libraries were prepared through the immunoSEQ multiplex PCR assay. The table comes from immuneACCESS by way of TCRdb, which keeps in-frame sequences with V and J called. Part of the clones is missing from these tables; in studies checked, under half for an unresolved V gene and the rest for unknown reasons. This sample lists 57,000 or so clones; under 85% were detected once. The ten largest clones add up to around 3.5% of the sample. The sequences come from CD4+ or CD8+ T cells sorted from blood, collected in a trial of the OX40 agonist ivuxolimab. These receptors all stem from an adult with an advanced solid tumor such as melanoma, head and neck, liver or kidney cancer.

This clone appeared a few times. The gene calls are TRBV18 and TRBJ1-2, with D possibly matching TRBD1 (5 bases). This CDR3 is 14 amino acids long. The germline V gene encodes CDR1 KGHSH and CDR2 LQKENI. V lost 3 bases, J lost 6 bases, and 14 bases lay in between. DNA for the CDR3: TGTGCCAGCTCACCGGAGTATGGCAGGGATGGCTACACCTTC. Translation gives CASSPEYGRDGYTF.

The CDR3, as DNA: TGTGCCAGCAGCTTAGGGACTAGCGGGGTCTACGAGCAGTACTTC. It translates to CASSLGTSGVYEQYF. The rearrangement joins TRBV5-4 to TRBJ2-7; the match to TRBD2 covers 13 bases. Germline assignment: CDR1 SGHNT and CDR2 YYREEE (reference sequence). V dropped 2 bases and J dropped 3; count of bases not matched to a gene: 2. CDR3 size: 15 residues.

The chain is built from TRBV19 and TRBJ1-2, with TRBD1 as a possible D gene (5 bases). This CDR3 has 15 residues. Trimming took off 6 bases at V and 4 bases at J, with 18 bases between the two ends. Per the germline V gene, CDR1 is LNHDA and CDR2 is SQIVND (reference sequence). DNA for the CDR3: TGTGCCAGTAGATCAACAGGCCCTACATCCTATGGCTACACCTTC. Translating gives CASRSTGPTSYGYTF.

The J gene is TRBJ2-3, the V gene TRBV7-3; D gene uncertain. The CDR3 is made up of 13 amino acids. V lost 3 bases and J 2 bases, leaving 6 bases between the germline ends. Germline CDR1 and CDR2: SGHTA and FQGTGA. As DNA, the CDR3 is TGTGCCAGCAGCTTTCGGGTCACAGATACGCAGTATTTT. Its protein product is CASSFRVTDTQYF.

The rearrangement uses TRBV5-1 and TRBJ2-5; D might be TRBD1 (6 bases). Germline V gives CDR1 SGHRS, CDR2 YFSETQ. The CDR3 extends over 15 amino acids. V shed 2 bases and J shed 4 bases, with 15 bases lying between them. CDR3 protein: CASSLAARQAETQYF. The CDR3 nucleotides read TGCGCCAGCAGCTTAGCGGCCCGACAGGCAGAGACCCAGTACTTC.

This CDR3 reads CASSGQGRNSPLHF. The CDR3 DNA reads as TGTGCCAGCTCCGGACAGGGAAGGAATTCACCCCTCCACTTT. The V call is TRBV7-6, the J call TRBJ1-6; the match to TRBD1 covers 8 bases. Germline loops: CDR1 SGHVS, CDR2 FNYEAQ. With 8 bases clipped from V and 7 bases from J, the junction kept 7 bases outside the gene matches. The CDR3 runs to 14 residues.

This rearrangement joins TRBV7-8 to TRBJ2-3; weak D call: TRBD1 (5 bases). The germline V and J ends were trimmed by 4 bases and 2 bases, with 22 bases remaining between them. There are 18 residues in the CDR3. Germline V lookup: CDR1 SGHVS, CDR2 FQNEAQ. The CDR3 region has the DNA TGTGCCAGCAGCTCGCCAAGGGGTGGATTGGGTGCCACAGATACGCAGTATTTT. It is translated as CASSSPRGGLGATDTQYF.

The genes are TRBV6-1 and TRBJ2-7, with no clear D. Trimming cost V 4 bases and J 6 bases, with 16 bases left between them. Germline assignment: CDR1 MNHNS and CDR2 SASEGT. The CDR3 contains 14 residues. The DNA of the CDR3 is TGTGCCAGCAGTGGGGTGGGTTACTCGAGCGAGCAGTACTTC. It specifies CASSGVGYSSEQYF.

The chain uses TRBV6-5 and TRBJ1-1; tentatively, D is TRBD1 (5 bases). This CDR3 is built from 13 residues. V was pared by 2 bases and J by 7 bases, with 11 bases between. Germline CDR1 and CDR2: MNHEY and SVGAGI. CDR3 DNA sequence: TGTGCCAGCAGTTACAACAGGAAGGGTGAAGCTTTCTTT. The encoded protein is CASSYNRKGEAFF.

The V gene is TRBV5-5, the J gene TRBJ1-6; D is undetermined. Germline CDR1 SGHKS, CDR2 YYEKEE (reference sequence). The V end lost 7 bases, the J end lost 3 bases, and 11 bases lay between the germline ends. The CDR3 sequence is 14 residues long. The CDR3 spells CASQRRDYNSPLHF. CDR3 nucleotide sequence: TGTGCCAGCCAAAGGAGGGACTATAATTCACCCCTCCACTTT.

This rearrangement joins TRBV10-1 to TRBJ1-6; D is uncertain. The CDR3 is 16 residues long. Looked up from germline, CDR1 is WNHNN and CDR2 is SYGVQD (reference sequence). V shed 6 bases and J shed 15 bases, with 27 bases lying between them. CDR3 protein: CASSGKLSLVRWYLHF. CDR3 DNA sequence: TGCGCCAGCAGCGGTAAACTTTCCCTTGTCCGCTGGTACCTCCACTTT.

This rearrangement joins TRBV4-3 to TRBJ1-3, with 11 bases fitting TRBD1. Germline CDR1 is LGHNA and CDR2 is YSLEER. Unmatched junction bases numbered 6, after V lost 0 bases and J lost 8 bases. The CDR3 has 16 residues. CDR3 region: CASSQDYRDRGDTIYF. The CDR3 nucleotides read TGCGCCAGCAGCCAAGATTACCGGGACAGGGGGGACACCATATATTTT.

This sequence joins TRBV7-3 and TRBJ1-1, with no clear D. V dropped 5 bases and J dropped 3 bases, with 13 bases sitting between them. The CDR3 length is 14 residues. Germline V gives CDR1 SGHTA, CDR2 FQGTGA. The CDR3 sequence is CASSATRADTEAFF. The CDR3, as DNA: TGTGCCAGCAGCGCAACAAGGGCAGACACTGAAGCTTTCTTT.

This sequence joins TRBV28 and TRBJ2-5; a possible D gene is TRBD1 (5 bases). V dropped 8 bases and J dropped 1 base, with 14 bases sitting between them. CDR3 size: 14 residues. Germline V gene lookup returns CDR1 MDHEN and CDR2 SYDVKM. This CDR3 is CASGDSGTQETQYF. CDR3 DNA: TGTGCCAGCGGCGACAGTGGAACCCAAGAGACCCAGTACTTC. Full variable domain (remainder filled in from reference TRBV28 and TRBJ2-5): DVKVTQSSRYLVKRTGEKVFLECVQDMDHENMFWYRQDPGLGLRLIYFSYDVKMKEKGDIPEGYSVSREKKERFSLILESASTNQTSMYLCASGDSGTQETQYFGPGTRLLVL.

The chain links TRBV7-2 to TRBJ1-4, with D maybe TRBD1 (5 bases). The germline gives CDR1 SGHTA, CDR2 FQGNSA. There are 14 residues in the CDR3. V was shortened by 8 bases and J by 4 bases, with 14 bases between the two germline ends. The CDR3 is CASGGGGNNEKLFF. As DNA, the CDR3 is TGTGCCAGCGGCGGGGGGGGGAATAATGAAAAACTGTTTTTT.

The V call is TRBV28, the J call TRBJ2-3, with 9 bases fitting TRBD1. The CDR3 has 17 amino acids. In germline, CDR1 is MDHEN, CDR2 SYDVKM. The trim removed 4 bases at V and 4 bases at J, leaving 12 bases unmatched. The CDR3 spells CASSSQQGALDADTQYF. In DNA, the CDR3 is TGTGCCAGCAGTTCCCAACAGGGGGCTCTGGATGCAGATACGCAGTATTTT.

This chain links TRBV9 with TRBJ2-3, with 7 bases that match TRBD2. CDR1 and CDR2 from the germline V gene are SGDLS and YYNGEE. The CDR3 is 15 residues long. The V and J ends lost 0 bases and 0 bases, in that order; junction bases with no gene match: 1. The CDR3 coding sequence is TGTGCCAGCAGCGTAGAAGCGGGGAGCACAGATACGCAGTATTTT. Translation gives CASSVEAGSTDTQYF.

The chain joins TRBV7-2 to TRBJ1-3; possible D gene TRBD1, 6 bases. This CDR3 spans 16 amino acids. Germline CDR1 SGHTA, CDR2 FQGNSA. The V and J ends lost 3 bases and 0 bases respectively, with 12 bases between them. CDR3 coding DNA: TGTGCCAGCAGCTTGACAGGCGAGCTCTCTGGAAACACCATATATTTT. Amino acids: CASSLTGELSGNTIYF.

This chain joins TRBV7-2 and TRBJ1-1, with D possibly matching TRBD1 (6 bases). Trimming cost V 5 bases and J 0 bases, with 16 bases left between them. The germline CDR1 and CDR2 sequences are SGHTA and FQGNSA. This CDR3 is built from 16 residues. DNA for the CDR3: TGTGCCAGCAGCCGATCCCCCGGGGGCATGAACACTGAAGCTTTCTTT. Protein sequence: CASSRSPGGMNTEAFF.

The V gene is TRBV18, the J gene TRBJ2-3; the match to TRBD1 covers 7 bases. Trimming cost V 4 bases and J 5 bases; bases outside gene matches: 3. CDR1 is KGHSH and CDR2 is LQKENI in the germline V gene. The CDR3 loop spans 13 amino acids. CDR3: CASSLGGEDTQYF. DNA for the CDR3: TGTGCCAGCTCACTAGGGGGCGAAGATACGCAGTATTTT.

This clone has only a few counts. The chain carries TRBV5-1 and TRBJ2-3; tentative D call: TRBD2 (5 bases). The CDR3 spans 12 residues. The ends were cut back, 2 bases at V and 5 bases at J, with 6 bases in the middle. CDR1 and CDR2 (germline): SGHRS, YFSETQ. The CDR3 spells CASSLAEDTQYF. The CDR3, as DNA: TGCGCCAGCAGCTTAGCGGAAGATACGCAGTATTTT.

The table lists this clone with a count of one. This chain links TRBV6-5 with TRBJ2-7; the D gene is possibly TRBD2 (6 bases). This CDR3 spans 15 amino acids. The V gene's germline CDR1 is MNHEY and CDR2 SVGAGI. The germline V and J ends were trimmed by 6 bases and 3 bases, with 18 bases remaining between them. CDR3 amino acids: CASSQPGLMIYEQYF. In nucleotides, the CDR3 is TGTGCCAGCAGCCAACCGGGACTGATGATCTACGAGCAGTACTTC.

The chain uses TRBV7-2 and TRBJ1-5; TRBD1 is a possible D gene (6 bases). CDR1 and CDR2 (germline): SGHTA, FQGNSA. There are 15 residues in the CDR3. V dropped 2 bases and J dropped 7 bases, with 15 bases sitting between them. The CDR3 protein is CASSLMQGLGQPQHF. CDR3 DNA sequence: TGTGCCAGCAGCTTAATGCAGGGGCTGGGACAGCCCCAGCATTTT.